The clone carrying this T cell receptor beta chain was seen more than once but under ten times. The antigen remains unidentified. Template switching added a universal primer site; cDNA carried unique molecular identifiers. TCRdb re-called the 5' RACE reads through MiXCR, storing one row per CDR3 protein. Of some 500,000 distinct CDR3 sequences in the sample, around a tenth were seen once. The germline CDR1 and CDR2 sequences are DFQATT and SNEGSKA (reference sequence). The CDR3 spans 13 residues. The V end lost 6 bases, the J end lost 2 bases, and 14 bases lay between the germline ends. This specimen comes from a study of identical twins. General study findings and limits: Recombination models fit unrelated individuals' TCR alpha sharing but underestimated twins'. Fewer insertions were carried by abundant cord blood beta clonotypes, but none was seen in memory repertoires.

Separately, the same data were catalogued under a study of yellow fever vaccine responses in identical twins. From that second work: Twins' T cell vaccine responses reportedly looked partly convergent, partly personalized.

The chain uses TRBV20-1 and TRBJ2-7; D perhaps matches TRBD2 (6 bases). Sequencing input: PBMCs. This sequence originates from a woman aged 18-29 years in good health. The CDR3 loop reads CSAPGGLPYEQYF. The CDR3 nucleotides are TGCAGTGCGCCCGGGGGATTACCCTACGAGCAGTACTTC.